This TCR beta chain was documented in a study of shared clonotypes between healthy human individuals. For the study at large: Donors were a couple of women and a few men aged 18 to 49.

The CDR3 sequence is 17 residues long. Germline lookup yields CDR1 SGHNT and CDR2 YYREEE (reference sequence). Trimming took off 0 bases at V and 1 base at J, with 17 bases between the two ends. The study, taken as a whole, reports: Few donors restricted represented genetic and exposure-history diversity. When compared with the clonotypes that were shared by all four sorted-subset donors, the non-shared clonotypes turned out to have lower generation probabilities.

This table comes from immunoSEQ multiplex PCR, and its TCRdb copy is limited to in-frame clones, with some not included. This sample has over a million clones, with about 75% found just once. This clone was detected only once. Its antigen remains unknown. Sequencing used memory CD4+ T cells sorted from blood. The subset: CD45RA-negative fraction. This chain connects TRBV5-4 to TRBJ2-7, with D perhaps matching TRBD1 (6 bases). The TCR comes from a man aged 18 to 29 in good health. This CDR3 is CASSLGQRGGPSYEQYF. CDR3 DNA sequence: TGTGCCAGCAGCTTGGGACAGCGTGGGGGCCCGTCCTACGAGCAGTACTTC.